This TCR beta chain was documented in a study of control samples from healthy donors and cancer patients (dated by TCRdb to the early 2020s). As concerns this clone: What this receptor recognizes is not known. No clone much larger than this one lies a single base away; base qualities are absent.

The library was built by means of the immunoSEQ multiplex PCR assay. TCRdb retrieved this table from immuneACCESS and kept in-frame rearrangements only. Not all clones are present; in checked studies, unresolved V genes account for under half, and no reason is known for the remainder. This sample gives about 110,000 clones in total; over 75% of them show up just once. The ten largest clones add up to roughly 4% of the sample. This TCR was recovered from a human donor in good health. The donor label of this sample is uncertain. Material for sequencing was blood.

The CDR3 is CASSRDSENSPLHF. The DNA reads TGTGCCAGCAGCCGGGACAGCGAAAATTCACCCCTCCACTTT. The chain is made from TRBV7-9 and TRBJ1-6; 7 nucleotides in the junction match TRBD1. The CDR3 sequence holds 14 residues, the cysteine and phenylalanine included. Kept here is only the CDR3 DNA, which spans 42 bases and is read in frame from base 1. V trim: 5 bases; J trim: 7 bases; unmatched bases: 5. CDR1 SEHNR and CDR2 FQNEAQ were looked up in the germline V gene (reference sequence).